This is a list of T cell receptor beta chains from one sample in a study of technical replicates of blood from a handful of donors. Only in-frame clones appear in the TCRdb table, and some are missing; sequencing was by immunoSEQ multiplex PCR. This sample has approximately 84,000 clones; more than 95% occur once, and the top ten carry 0.12% to 0.15%. Specimen: T cells isolated from PBMCs. The receptors were sampled from a human donor in good health. The CDR3 runs from the conserved cysteine through the conserved F or W. The D gene is left open where the match is weak. Some rows have no size entry. The others give once, few or many, or a class for an expanded clone.

V gene,J gene,D gene,clone size,CDR3 protein,CDR3 DNA
TRBV11-3,TRBJ2-1,TRBD2,.,CASSPGLAGDNEQFF,TGTGCCAGCAGCCCGGGACTAGCGGGAGACAATGAGCAGTTCTTC
TRBV19,TRBJ1-2,.,.,CASSMGGPYGYTF,TGTGCCAGTAGTATGGGAGGGCCCTATGGCTACACCTTC
TRBV28,TRBJ1-2,.,.,CASRSPYGYTF,TGTGCCAGCAGATCCCCATATGGCTACACCTTC
TRBV28,TRBJ2-7,.,.,CASRLPGDGKEQYF,TGTGCCAGCAGACTCCCGGGGGACGGGAAGGAGCAGTACTTC
TRBV28,TRBJ2-1,TRBD2,.,CASSLGGGRPFAYEQFF,TGTGCCAGCAGTTTGGGTGGCGGGAGACCGTTTGCCTATGAGCAGTTCTTC
TRBV5-5,TRBJ1-1,.,.,CASSTNSEAFF,TGTGCCAGCAGCACGAACAGTGAAGCTTTCTTT
TRBV18,TRBJ1-1,.,.,CASSPIAEMNTEAFF,TGTGCCAGCTCACCAATCGCGGAAATGAACACTGAAGCTTTCTTT
TRBV14,TRBJ2-2,TRBD1,.,CASSLRQGAGELFF,TGTGCCAGCAGCCTAAGACAGGGGGCCGGGGAGCTGTTTTTT
TRBV19,TRBJ2-7,.,.,CASSIATGTYEQYF,TGTGCCAGTAGTATAGCGACAGGAACCTACGAGCAGTACTTC
TRBV2,TRBJ2-7,.,.,CASSSRPRGAYEQYF,TGTGCCAGCAGTTCACGCCCGCGCGGGGCCTACGAGCAGTACTTC
TRBV15,TRBJ2-7,TRBD2,.,CATSRDPGGGAYEQYF,TGTGCCACCAGCAGAGATCCTGGGGGGGGTGCCTACGAGCAGTACTTC
TRBV23-1,TRBJ1-2,.,once,CASSHLPGVRFF,TGCGCCAGCAGTCATCTCCCAGGGGTTCGCTTCTTC
TRBV7-2,TRBJ2-1,TRBD2,.,CASRTSSGGVYNEQFF,TGTGCCAGCAGAACCTCTAGCGGGGGGGTATACAATGAGCAGTTCTTC
TRBV6-5,TRBJ2-2,.,.,CASSYDLERAGELFF,TGTGCCAGCAGTTACGATCTTGAACGGGCCGGGGAGCTGTTTTTT
TRBV11-2,TRBJ2-2,.,.,CASSLVGTNTGELFF,TGTGCCAGCAGCTTAGTCGGGACGAACACCGGGGAGCTGTTTTTT
TRBV6-1,TRBJ2-7,.,.,CASSLTRDISYEQYF,TGTGCCAGCAGTCTCACGAGGGACATCTCCTACGAGCAGTACTTC
TRBV28,TRBJ2-3,.,.,CASSFIRGNTDTQYF,TGTGCCAGCAGTTTTATAAGGGGGAACACAGATACGCAGTATTTT
TRBV5-6,TRBJ1-3,.,.,CASSPIQGRAGNTIYF,TGTGCCAGCAGCCCTATACAGGGAAGGGCTGGAAACACCATATATTTT
TRBV28,TRBJ2-3,.,.,CASSFWRPIPDTQYF,TGTGCCAGCAGTTTTTGGAGACCAATCCCAGATACGCAGTATTTT
TRBV27,TRBJ2-5,.,.,CASSKDFLQETQYF,TGTGCCAGCAGTAAGGACTTTCTTCAAGAGACCCAGTACTTC
TRBV10-2,TRBJ2-7,TRBD2,.,CASSPTTSGVYEQYF,TGCGCCAGCAGTCCCACGACTAGCGGGGTCTACGAGCAGTACTTC
TRBV10-2,TRBJ2-1,TRBD2,.,CASINTSGNVNEQFF,TGCGCCAGCATTAACACTAGCGGGAATGTCAATGAGCAGTTCTTC
TRBV6-1,TRBJ2-7,TRBD2,once,CASSLGTSGSSEQYF,TGTGCCAGCAGTCTCGGGACTAGCGGGAGCAGCGAGCAGTACTTC
TRBV28,TRBJ2-2,TRBD1,.,CASTYGQGWTGELFF,TGTGCCAGCACGTATGGACAGGGTTGGACCGGGGAGCTGTTTTTT
TRBV10-3,TRBJ2-5,TRBD1,.,CAIGRDRGETQYF,TGTGCCATCGGCCGGGACAGGGGAGAGACCCAGTACTTC
TRBV6-1,TRBJ1-4,TRBD1,.,CASSVDRRDEKLFF,TGTGCCAGCAGTGTGGACAGGAGGGATGAAAAACTGTTTTTT
TRBV11-2,TRBJ2-2,TRBD2,.,CASSPGTSGRELFF,TGTGCCAGCAGCCCCGGGACTAGCGGGAGGGAGCTGTTTTTT
TRBV2,TRBJ2-1,.,.,CASKEGRGSYNEQFF,TGTGCCAGCAAGGAGGGTAGGGGCTCCTACAATGAGCAGTTCTTC
TRBV19,TRBJ2-5,TRBD1,.,CASSIKGTGVGSQYF,TGTGCCAGTAGTATAAAAGGGACAGGGGTAGGGAGCCAGTACTTC
TRBV29-1,TRBJ1-1,.,.,CSVEDRFEWANTEAFF,TGCAGCGTTGAAGACCGTTTTGAATGGGCCAACACTGAAGCTTTCTTT
TRBV28,TRBJ2-7,.,.,CASSRQAFYEQYF,TGTGCCAGCAGCCGACAGGCCTTCTACGAGCAGTACTTC
TRBV10-3,TRBJ2-7,TRBD1,.,CAISQGTGGYHEQYF,TGTGCCATCAGCCAGGGGACAGGGGGATACCACGAGCAGTACTTC
TRBV27,TRBJ2-5,.,.,CASSFPGAGETQYF,TGTGCCAGCAGTTTCCCAGGGGCGGGAGAGACCCAGTACTTC
TRBV7-6,TRBJ1-5,.,.,CASSPTVSEPQHF,TGTGCCAGCAGCCCTACAGTGTCGGAGCCCCAGCATTTT
TRBV19,TRBJ1-5,.,.,CASSIPNQPQHF,TGTGCCAGTAGTATCCCGAATCAGCCCCAGCATTTT
TRBV5-1,TRBJ1-1,TRBD1,.,CASSSGQGKAMNTEAFF,TGCGCCAGCAGCTCCGGACAGGGGAAGGCCATGAACACTGAAGCTTTCTTT
TRBV19,TRBJ2-2,TRBD2,.,CASSLRGREGPTGELFF,TGTGCCAGTAGTTTACGAGGGCGGGAGGGCCCAACCGGGGAGCTGTTTTTT
TRBV7-9,TRBJ2-2,TRBD2,.,CASSPRTSGNTGELFF,TGTGCCAGCAGCCCCCGGACTAGCGGGAACACCGGGGAGCTGTTTTTT
TRBV7-2,TRBJ2-1,.,.,CASSYAVYEQFF,TGTGCCAGCAGCTACGCGGTATATGAGCAGTTCTTC